Included here is one TCR beta chain sequence, with context. Distinct nucleotide sequences in the sample also encode this CDR3. This entry comes from a study of blood T cell repertoires in COVID-19. Sequenced by immunoSEQ multiplex PCR; TCRdb stores in-frame clones only, minus some. The sample holds roughly 670,000 clones, more than 80% seen once. V was pared by 1 base and J by 9 bases, with 7 bases between. Germline V gene data show CDR1 as SEHNR and CDR2 as FQNEAQ (reference sequence). The CDR3 consists of 12 residues. The chain links TRBV7-9 to TRBJ1-5; D not resolved. Sequenced sample: peripheral blood. The clonotype was recovered from a woman aged 18-30 years with acute or convalescent COVID-19. CDR3 sequence reads: CASSLDRGPQHF. The CDR3 bases are TGTGCCAGCAGCTTAGACCGCGGGCCCCAGCATTTT.